This T cell receptor (beta chain) was documented in a study of CD8 T cells in ankylosing spondylitis. General study findings and limits: Relatively rare in peripheral blood, disease-linked clones were also CD8+. What appeared characteristic of ankylosing spondylitis blood was a TCR beta motif of eight highly homologous variants.

TCR beta libraries were made by quantitative 5'-RACE with molecular barcodes. TCRdb reprocessed the 5' RACE reads with MiXCR, giving one entry per CDR3 protein. The sample shows roughly 170,000 distinct CDR3 sequences, 9.8% of them seen only once. Details on this clonotype: Its antigen is undetermined.

CDR1 and CDR2 from the germline V gene are LGHNA and YSLEER. V was cut by 0 bases and J by 2 bases, with 12 bases left in between. CDR3 length: 16 amino acids. The chain recombines TRBV4-3 with TRBJ2-3; D is uncertain. This receptor was obtained from a female donor with ankylosing spondylitis or in good health (not recorded which). The sequenced material came from blood, either unsorted or a sorted T cell fraction (not recorded which). The CDR3, as DNA: TGCGCCAGCAGCCAAGATAGGAGACAAATCACAGATACGCAGTATTTT. Protein sequence: CASSQDRRQITDTQYF.